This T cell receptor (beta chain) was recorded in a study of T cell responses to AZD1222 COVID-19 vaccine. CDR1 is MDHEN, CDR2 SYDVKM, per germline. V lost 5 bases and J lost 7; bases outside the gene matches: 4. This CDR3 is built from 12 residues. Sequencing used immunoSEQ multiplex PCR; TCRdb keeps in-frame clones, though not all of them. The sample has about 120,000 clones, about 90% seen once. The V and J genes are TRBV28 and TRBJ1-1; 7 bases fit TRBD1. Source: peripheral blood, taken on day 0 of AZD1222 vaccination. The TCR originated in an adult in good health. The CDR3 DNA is TGTGCCAGCAGTCCGGACAGGTTTGAAGCTTTCTTT. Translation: CASSPDRFEAFF.